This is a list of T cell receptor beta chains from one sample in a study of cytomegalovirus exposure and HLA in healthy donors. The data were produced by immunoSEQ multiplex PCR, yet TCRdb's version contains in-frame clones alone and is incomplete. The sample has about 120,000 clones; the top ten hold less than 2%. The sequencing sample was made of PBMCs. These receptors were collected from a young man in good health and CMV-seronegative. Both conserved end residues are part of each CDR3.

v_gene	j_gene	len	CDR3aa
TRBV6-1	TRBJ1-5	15	CASSLFQGSNQPQHF
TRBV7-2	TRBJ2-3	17	CASSHSAGGFGTDTQYF
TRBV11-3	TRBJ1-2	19	CASSLDHSGTGKANYGYTF
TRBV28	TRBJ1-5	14	CASSLGREGQPQHF
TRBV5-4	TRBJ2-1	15	CASSSTSGRANEQFF
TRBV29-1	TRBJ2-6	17	CSVEGRDRISGANVLTF
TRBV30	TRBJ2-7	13	CAWSRGYSYEQYF
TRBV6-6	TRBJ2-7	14	CASSYPGQEYEQYF
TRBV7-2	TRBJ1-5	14	CASSPDTYNQPQHF
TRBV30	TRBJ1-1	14	CAWSVRGRDTEAFF
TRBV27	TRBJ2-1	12	CASSLIGAEQFF
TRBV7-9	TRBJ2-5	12	CAGRGSQETQYF
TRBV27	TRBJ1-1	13	CASSWGSRGMTFF
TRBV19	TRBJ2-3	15	CASSINTHGADTQYF
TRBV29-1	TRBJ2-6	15	CSVVFSESGANVLTF
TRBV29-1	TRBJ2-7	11	CSVETSAEQYF
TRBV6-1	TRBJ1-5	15	CASRTGTISNQPQHF
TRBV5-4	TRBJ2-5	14	CASRYREARETQYF
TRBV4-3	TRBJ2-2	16	CASSQDSGRGLGELFF
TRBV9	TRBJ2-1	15	CASSVLGADYNEQFF
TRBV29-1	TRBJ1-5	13	CSVKDRGNQPQHF
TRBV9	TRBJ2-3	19	CASSVAPGLMAGNTDTQYF
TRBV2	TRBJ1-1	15	CASSGQGGLDTEAFF
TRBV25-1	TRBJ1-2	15	CASSGGDGANYGYTF
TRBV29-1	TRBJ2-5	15	CSVDSAKPWKETQYF
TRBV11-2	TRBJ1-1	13	CASRGQMNTEAFF
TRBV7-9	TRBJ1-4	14	CASSQRATNEKLFF
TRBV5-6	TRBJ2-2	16	CASSLEVGPDTGELFF
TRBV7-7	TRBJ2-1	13	CASSLALYNEQFF
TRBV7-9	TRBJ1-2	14	CASSLEAGLEGYTF
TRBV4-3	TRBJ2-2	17	CASSQDRDLPTSGELFF
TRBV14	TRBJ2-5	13	CASSRRPRETQYF
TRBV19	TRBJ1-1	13	CASSIARRVEAFF
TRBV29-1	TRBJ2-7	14	CSVEDPGPNYEQYF
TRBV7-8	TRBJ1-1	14	CATSSRQMNTEAFF
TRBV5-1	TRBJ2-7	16	CASSFSTSGSSYEQYF
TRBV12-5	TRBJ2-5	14	CASGLGQNQETQYF
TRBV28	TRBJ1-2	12	CASSFEAQGYTF
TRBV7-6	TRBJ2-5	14	CASSSSGRRETQYF
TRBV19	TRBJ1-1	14	CATPRPHRNTEAFF
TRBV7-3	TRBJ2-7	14	CASSLAQGSGEQYF
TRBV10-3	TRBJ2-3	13	CAIGGGSTDTQYF
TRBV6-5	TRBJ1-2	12	CASHQEGYGYTF
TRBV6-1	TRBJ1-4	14	CASSEGSNNEKLFF
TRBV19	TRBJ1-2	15	CASRKGGAANYGYTF
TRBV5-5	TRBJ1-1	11	CASSRDTEAFF
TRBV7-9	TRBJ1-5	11	CASSLGGPQHF
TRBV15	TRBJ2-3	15	CATSRQGQPTDTQYF
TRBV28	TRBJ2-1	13	CAIPAGGDNEQFF
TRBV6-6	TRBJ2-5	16	CASSYSPGGNQETQYF
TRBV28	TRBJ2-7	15	CASSYRHGRLYEQYF
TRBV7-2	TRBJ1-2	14	CASSLAGTEDGYTF
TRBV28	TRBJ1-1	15	CASSLPGQGNTEAFF
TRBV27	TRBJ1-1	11	CASSLGEKAFF